This T cell receptor beta chain was observed in a study of beta chain features in type 1 diabetes. Donors contributed one heparinised blood draw apiece, averaging approximately 100 mL. Every isolated RNA sample was fully reverse transcribed, so sequencing captured expressed TCRB transcripts. Profiling relied on immunoSEQ multiplex PCR, and the TCRdb table lists in-frame clones only, not all of them. The table shows 300,000 to 450,000 clones, with 10% to 15% occurring only once. The V gene's germline CDR1 is LGHNA and CDR2 YSLEER. This CDR3 comprises 15 residues. V was shortened by 0 bases and J by 3 bases, with 12 bases between the two germline ends. The table lists this clone with a few counts.

The genes are TRBV4-3 and TRBJ2-7; TRBD2 might be the D (6 bases). The sample was naive CD4+ T cells from blood. This TCR was sampled from a man younger than 35 in good health. CDR3 amino acids: CASSQDLRDFYEQYF. CDR3 DNA: TGCGCCAGCAGCCAAGATTTACGGGACTTCTACGAGCAGTACTTC.